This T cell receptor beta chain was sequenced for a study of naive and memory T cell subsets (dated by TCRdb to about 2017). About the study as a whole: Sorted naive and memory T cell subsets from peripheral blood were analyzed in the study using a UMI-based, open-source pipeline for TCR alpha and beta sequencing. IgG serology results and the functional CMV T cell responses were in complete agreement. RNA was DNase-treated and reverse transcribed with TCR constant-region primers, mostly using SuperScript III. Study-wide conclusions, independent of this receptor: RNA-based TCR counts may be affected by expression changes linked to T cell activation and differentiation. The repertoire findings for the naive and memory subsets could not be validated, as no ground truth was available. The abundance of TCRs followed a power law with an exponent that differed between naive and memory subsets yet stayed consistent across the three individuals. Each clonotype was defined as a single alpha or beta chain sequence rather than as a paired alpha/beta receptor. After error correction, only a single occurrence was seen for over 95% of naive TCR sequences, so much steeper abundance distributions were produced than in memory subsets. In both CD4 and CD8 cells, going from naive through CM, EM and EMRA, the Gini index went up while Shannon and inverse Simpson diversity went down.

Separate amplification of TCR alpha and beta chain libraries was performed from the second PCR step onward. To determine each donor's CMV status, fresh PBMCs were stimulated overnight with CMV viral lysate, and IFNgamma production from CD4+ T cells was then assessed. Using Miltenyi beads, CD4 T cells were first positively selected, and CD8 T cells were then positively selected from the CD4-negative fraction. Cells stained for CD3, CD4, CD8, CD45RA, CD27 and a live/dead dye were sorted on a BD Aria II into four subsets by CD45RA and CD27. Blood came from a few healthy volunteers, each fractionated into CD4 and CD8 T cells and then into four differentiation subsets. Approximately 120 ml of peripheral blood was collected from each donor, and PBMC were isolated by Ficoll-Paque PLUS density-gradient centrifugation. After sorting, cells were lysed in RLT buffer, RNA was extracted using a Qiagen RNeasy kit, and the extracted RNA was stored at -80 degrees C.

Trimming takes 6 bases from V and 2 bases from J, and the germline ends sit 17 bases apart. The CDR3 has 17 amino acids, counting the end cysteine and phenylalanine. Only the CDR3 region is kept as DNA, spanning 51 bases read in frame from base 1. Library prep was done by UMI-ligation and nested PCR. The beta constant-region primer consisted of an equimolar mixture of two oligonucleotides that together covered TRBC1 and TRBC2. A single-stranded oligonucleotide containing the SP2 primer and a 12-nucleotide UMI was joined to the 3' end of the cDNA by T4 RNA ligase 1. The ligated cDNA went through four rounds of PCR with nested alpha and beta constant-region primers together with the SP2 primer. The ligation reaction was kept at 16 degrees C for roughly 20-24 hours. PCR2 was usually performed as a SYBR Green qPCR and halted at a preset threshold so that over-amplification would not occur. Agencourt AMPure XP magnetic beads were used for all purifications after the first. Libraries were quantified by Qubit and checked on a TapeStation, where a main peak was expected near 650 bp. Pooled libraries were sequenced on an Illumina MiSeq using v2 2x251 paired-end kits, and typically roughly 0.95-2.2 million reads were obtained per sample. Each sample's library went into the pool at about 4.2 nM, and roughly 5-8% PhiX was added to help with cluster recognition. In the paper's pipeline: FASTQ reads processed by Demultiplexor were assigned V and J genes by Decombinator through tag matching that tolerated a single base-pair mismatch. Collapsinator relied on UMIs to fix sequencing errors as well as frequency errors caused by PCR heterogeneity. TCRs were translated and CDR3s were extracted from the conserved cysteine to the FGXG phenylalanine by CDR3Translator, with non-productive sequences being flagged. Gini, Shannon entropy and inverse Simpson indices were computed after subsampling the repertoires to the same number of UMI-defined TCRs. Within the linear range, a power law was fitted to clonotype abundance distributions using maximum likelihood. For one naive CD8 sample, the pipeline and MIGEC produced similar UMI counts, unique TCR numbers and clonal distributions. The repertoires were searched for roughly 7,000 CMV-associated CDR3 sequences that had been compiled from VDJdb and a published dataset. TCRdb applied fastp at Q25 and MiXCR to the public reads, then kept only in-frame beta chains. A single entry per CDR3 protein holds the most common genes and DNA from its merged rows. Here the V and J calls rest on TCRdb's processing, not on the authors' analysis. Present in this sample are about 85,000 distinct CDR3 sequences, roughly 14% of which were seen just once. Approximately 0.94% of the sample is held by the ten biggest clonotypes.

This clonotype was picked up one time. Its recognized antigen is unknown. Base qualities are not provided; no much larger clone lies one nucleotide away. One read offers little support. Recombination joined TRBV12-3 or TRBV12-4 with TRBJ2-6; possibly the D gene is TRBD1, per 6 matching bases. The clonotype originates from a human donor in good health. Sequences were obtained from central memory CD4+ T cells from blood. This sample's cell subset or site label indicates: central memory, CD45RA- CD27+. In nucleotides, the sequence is TGTGCCAGCAGCCCAACGAAGACAGGTCCTGGGGCCAACGTCCTGACTTTC. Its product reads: CASSPTKTGPGANVLTF.